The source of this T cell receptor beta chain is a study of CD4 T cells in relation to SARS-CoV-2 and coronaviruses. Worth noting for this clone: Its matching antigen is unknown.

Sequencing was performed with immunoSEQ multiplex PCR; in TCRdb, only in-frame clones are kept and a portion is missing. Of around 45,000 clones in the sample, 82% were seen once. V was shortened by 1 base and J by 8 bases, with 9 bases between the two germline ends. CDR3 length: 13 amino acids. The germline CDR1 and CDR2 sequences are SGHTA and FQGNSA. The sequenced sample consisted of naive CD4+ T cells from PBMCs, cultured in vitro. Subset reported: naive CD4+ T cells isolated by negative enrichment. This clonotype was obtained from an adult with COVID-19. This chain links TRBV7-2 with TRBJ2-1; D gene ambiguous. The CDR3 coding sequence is TGTGCCAGCAGCTTAGACCCTGGGCATGAGCAGTTCTTC. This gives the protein CASSLDPGHEQFF.